The 22 T cell receptor beta chains below were found in one sample sequenced in a study of T cells after yellow fever vaccination. A single record per CDR3 protein comes from TCRdb applying MiXCR to the 5' RACE reads. The sample lists 600,000 to 750,000 distinct CDR3 sequences; 9% to 15% were seen once. The specimen was PBMCs, collected on the day of the yellow fever booster vaccination. The receptor set was obtained from a man aged 25 to 45 who received the YFV17D yellow fever vaccine.

The table lists this clonotype with a few counts. The CDR3 reads CASREGTSGALREQFF. The DNA of the CDR3 is TGCGCCAGCAGGGAAGGGACTAGCGGGGCCTTACGGGAGCAGTTCTTC. V usage is TRBV10-2 and J usage is TRBJ2-1, with 13 positions matching TRBD2. V was pared by 6 bases and J by 10 bases, with 12 bases of the junction left unmatched. This CDR3 has 16 residues. The germline V gene has CDR1 WSHSY and CDR2 SAAADI.

This clonotype has only a few counts. The rearrangement uses TRBV29-1 and TRBJ2-1; TRBD2 matches at 10 bases. J was trimmed by 10 bases and V by 7 bases; bases with no gene match: 7. In germline, CDR1 is SQVTM, CDR2 ANQGSEA. The CDR3 sequence is 12 residues long. CDR3 coding DNA: TGCAGCGCCAATAGCGGGAGGAACGAGCAGTTCTTC. Protein sequence: CSANSGRNEQFF.

In this sample, this clonotype turned up a few times. At one boundary the junction diverges from the germline segment, which might be a read error. The rearrangement joins TRBV7-2 to TRBJ2-3; D uncertain. This CDR3 is 12 amino acids long. CDR1 SGHTA and CDR2 FQGNSA come from the germline V gene. CDR3 residues: CASSLAAGPLHF. The DNA for the CDR3 is TGTGCCAGCAGCTTAGCGGCAGGTCCGTTACATTTT.

The chain combines TRBV28 with TRBJ2-1; perhaps TRBD1 as D (6 bases). The CDR3 sequence is 14 residues long. Germline CDR1 is MDHEN and CDR2 is SYDVKM. Deletions cut 8 bases from V and 10 bases from J, with 21 bases between. The CDR3 is CASQRDNNPKEQFF. In nucleotides, the CDR3 is TGTGCCAGCCAACGGGACAACAACCCAAAGGAGCAGTTCTTC.

V gene TRBV10-2 combines with J gene TRBJ2-2; D possibly corresponds to TRBD1 (6 bases). The V gene lost 11 bases and the J gene lost 1 base, with 11 bases spanning the gap. The germline CDR1 and CDR2 sequences are WSHSY and SAAADI. The CDR3 spans 13 residues. In DNA, the CDR3 is TGCGCCGGACCGGGACAGAACACCGGGGAGCTGTTTTTT. Protein product: CAGPGQNTGELFF.

The chain has TRBV11-2 and TRBJ2-6; D call uncertain. CDR3 length: 14 amino acids. With 6 bases removed from V and 3 bases from J, the gap between germline ends came to 9 bases. Germline V lookup: CDR1 SGHAT, CDR2 FQNNGV. CDR3 sequence: CASSSPRGANVLTF. CDR3 DNA: TGTGCCAGCAGTTCCCCTCGTGGGGCCAACGTCCTGACTTTC.

V gene TRBV24-1 combines with J gene TRBJ2-1; D is perhaps TRBD1 (5 bases). Trimming took off 6 bases at V and 7 bases at J, with 9 bases between the two ends. CDR3 length equals 12 residues. From germline, CDR1 is KGHDR and CDR2 SFDVKD. The CDR3 loop reads CATSQGRNEQFF. The CDR3, as DNA: TGTGCCACCAGTCAGGGTAGGAATGAGCAGTTCTTC.

This clonotype was counted a few times. The chain is built from TRBV20-1 and TRBJ2-5, with 9 positions matching TRBD1. Germline CDR1 reads DFQATT; CDR2 reads SNEGSKA (reference sequence). This CDR3 spans 17 amino acids. Unmatched junction bases numbered 17, after V lost 6 bases and J lost 3 bases. The CDR3 here is CSAPPGTGRTGEETQYF. The CDR3 coding sequence is TGCAGTGCCCCACCCGGGACAGGGAGGACGGGGGAAGAGACCCAGTACTTC.

The table lists this clonotype with a few counts. This chain connects TRBV7-9 to TRBJ2-5; TRBD2 might be the D (6 bases). The germline V gene has CDR1 SEHNR and CDR2 FQNEAQ (reference sequence). This CDR3 spans 14 amino acids. The V end was cut by 4 bases, the J end by 1 base, with 10 bases between. The CDR3 DNA sequence: TGTGCCAGCAGCTCCGGAGGGTTCCAAGAGACCCAGTACTTC. Protein sequence: CASSSGGFQETQYF.

This clonotype occurred a few times. The chain couples TRBV5-1 to TRBJ2-2; 8 nucleotides agree with TRBD2. Germline V gene data show CDR1 as SGHRS and CDR2 as YFSETQ. J gave up 7 bases and V 5 bases, and 13 bases lay outside the gene matches. This CDR3 comprises 16 residues. The CDR3 DNA reads as TGCGCCAGCAGTGGACTAGCAATTATGCCCGGCGGGGAGCTGTTTTTT. Translated, it gives CASSGLAIMPGGELFF. Drawing the rest from reference TRBV5-1 and TRBJ2-2, the complete variable domain is KAGVTQTPRYLIKTRGQQVTLSCSPISGHRSVSWYQQTPGQGLQFLFEYFSETQRNKGNFPGRFSGRQFSNSRSEMNVSTLELGDSALYLCASSGLAIMPGGELFFGEGSRLTVL.

The sample holds a few counts of this clonotype. The rearrangement links TRBV7-2 to TRBJ2-7; 10 nucleotides agree with TRBD2. The CDR3 contains 16 residues. Per germline, CDR1 SGHTA and CDR2 FQGNSA. Trimming took 5 bases from V and 0 from J; bases not matched to a gene: 7. In DNA form, the CDR3 reads TGTGCCAGCAGCGTCCGTAGCGGGAGGAGCTCCTACGAGCAGTACTTC. Translated, it gives CASSVRSGRSSYEQYF.

This chain uses TRBV2 with TRBJ2-5; TRBD1 matches 8 bases. CDR3 length equals 14 residues. CDR1 SNHLY and CDR2 FYNNEI come from the germline V gene. V trimming: 1 base; J trimming: 5 bases; junction bases outside the gene matches: 3. The chain's CDR3 is CASSEDRGWETQYF. In nucleotides, the CDR3 is TGTGCCAGCAGTGAAGACAGGGGGTGGGAGACCCAGTACTTC.

This clonotype has more than one count but fewer than ten. The V call is TRBV5-1, the J call TRBJ1-1; 9 nucleotides line up with TRBD1. The ends lost 0 bases at V and 4 bases at J; junction bases unmatched: 4. The CDR3 totals 15 residues. The germline CDR1 and CDR2 sequences are SGHRS and YFSETQ. The CDR3 nucleotides read TGCGCCAGCAGCTTGGAGGACAGGGGCGGCACTGAAGCTTTCTTT. Translation: CASSLEDRGGTEAFF.

The chain employs TRBV10-3 and TRBJ2-1; D call uncertain. Trimming took off 5 bases at V and 9 bases at J, with 11 bases between the two ends. This CDR3 region has 12 residues. CDR1 is ENHRY and CDR2 is SYGVKD in the germline V gene. The CDR3 reads CAISLLDGEQFF. DNA of the CDR3: TGTGCCATCAGTCTCCTGGATGGTGAGCAGTTCTTC.

The chain employs TRBV7-2 and TRBJ2-7; weak D call: TRBD1 (5 bases). The CDR3 is 15 amino acids. The V and J ends lost 2 bases and 3 bases respectively, with 14 bases between them. Germline V gene lookup returns CDR1 SGHTA and CDR2 FQGNSA. CDR3 residues: CASSLQGGFVYEQYF. In nucleotides, the CDR3 is TGTGCCAGCAGCTTACAGGGCGGATTTGTCTACGAGCAGTACTTC. Combining the CDR3 with reference TRBV7-2 and TRBJ2-7 gives the whole variable domain GAGVSQSPSNKVTEKGKDVELRCDPISGHTALYWYRQSLGQGLEFLIYFQGNSAPDKSGLPSDRFSAERTGGSVSTLTIQRTQQEDSAVYLCASSLQGGFVYEQYFGPGTRLTVT.

There are a few counts of this clonotype. The CDR3 protein is CASSFLGLAGETQFF. The DNA of the CDR3 is TGTGCCAGCAGTTTTTTAGGACTAGCGGGAGAAACTCAATTCTTC. The rearrangement joins TRBV27 to TRBJ2-1, with 13 bases identical to TRBD2. Germline trimming cut 3 bases from V and 16 bases from J; bases unmatched to any gene: 12. Germline-derived CDR1 and CDR2 are MNHEY and SMNVEV (reference sequence). There are 15 residues in the CDR3.

V gene TRBV11-2 combines with J gene TRBJ2-5; D possibly corresponds to TRBD2 (5 bases). Trimming took off 4 bases at V and 5 bases at J, with 23 bases between the two ends. The CDR3 loop spans 17 amino acids. Germline loops: CDR1 SGHAT, CDR2 FQNNGV. The CDR3 protein is CASSSAVREEGGETQYF. In DNA form, the CDR3 reads TGTGCCAGCAGCTCGGCGGTCCGGGAAGAGGGTGGGGAGACCCAGTACTTC.

The CDR3 region has the DNA TGTGCCAGCAGTTCGGGACTAGCGGGAGACAATGAGCAGTTCTTC. Residues: CASSSGLAGDNEQFF. V gene TRBV12-3 or TRBV12-4 combines with J gene TRBJ2-1, with 14 bases matching TRBD2. The CDR3 runs 15 residues. V was clipped by 4 bases and J by 5 bases; unmatched bases: 1.

J is TRBJ2-7 and V is TRBV9; possible D gene TRBD2, 5 bases. The V gene lost 2 bases and the J gene lost 5 bases, with 14 bases spanning the gap. This CDR3 spans 14 amino acids. The germline V gene encodes CDR1 SGDLS and CDR2 YYNGEE. The CDR3 spells CASSVSPRTHEQYF. The CDR3 DNA reads as TGTGCCAGCAGCGTTAGCCCGAGGACTCACGAGCAGTACTTC.

J is TRBJ2-2 and V is TRBV5-1, with 8 nucleotides matching TRBD2. V lost 0 bases, J lost 6 bases, and 4 bases stayed unmatched. CDR1 and CDR2 (germline): SGHRS, YFSETQ. There are 15 residues in the CDR3. The CDR3 coding sequence is TGCGCCAGCAGCTTGGAGGGACTAGGTTCCGGGGAGCTGTTTTTT. It is translated as CASSLEGLGSGELFF. The full variable domain, with the rest looked up from reference TRBV5-1 and TRBJ2-2, is KAGVTQTPRYLIKTRGQQVTLSCSPISGHRSVSWYQQTPGQGLQFLFEYFSETQRNKGNFPGRFSGRQFSNSRSEMNVSTLELGDSALYLCASSLEGLGSGELFFGEGSRLTVL.

This chain uses TRBV5-1 with TRBJ2-7; 8 bases fit TRBD2. The CDR3 contains 16 residues. Germline CDR1 reads SGHRS; CDR2 reads YFSETQ. Trimming took 4 bases from V and 2 from J; bases not matched to a gene: 11. In DNA, the CDR3 is TGCGCCAGCAGCCTAGCCGGGACTAGTAAAGCCTACGAGCAGTACTTC. Amino acids: CASSLAGTSKAYEQYF.

This clonotype was counted a few times. This chain connects TRBV20-1 to TRBJ2-7; 9 bases fit TRBD1. CDR3 size: 14 residues. V gave up 4 bases and J gave up 4 bases; unmatched junction bases: 8. CDR1 DFQATT and CDR2 SNEGSKA come from the germline V gene (reference sequence). The CDR3 DNA reads as TGCAGTGCTACAACCGGGACAGGGTTTTACGAGCAGTACTTC. Its translation: CSATTGTGFYEQYF.